This T cell receptor beta chain was observed in a study of blood T cell repertoires in COVID-19. From germline, CDR1 is LNHNV and CDR2 YYDKDF (reference sequence). The CDR3 sequence is 17 residues long. Trimming cost V 5 bases and J 7 bases; bases outside gene matches: 11. The table came from immunoSEQ multiplex PCR; TCRdb's copy has only in-frame clones and leaves some out. The profile shows about 270,000 clones, roughly 90% of them singletons. Clinical histories supplied by participants themselves formed the basis of cohort assignment. Two consecutive negative NP/OP PCR tests, clearance, or resolved symptoms defined Cohort 3 recovery.

This receptor was obtained from a woman aged 45-65 years who had recovered from COVID-19. The material sequenced was PBMCs or T cells enriched from blood (not recorded which). The chain is built from TRBV15 and TRBJ2-1; the match to TRBD2 covers 13 bases. The CDR3 sequence is CATSQTSGRPKANEQFF. The CDR3 DNA reads TGTGCCACCAGCCAGACTAGCGGGAGGCCCAAGGCGAATGAGCAGTTCTTC.